A selection of T cell receptor beta chains follows, all from one sample in a study of blood T cells in healthy people across ages. One entry per CDR3 protein results from TCRdb running MiXCR on the 5' RACE reads. Among around 1.5 million distinct CDR3 sequences, about 31% were seen once, and the ten largest hold approximately 11%. Material for sequencing was blood. All receptors come from a woman between 25 and 40 years old in good health. The CDR3 runs from the conserved cysteine through the conserved F or W. D genes are given only for firm matches. Expanded clones are given a class, and other clones once, few, many or no size at all.

>NA|TRBV7-9|NA|TRBJ2-5
TGTGCCAGCAGCCCAGGCGGGAAAGGGGGTCGAGAGACCCAGTACTTC
CASSPGGKGGRETQYF
>many|TRBV5-1|NA|TRBJ2-1
TGCGCCAGCAGCTTAGGGGGGCTTAGTTACAATGAGCAGTTCTTC
CASSLGGLSYNEQFF
>few|TRBV11-2|TRBD1|TRBJ2-1
TGTGCCAGCAGCTTGGGGACAGGGGGCTGGGAGCAGTTCTTC
CASSLGTGGWEQFF
>NA|TRBV20-1|NA|TRBJ2-1
TGCAGTGCTAACACGGGAAGCTCCTACAATGAGCAGTTCTTC
CSANTGSSYNEQFF
>NA|TRBV16|TRBD1|TRBJ1-2
TGTGCCAGCAGCCAATGGACAGGGTTAGGCGGCTACACCTTC
CASSQWTGLGGYTF
>NA|TRBV4-1|NA|TRBJ2-1
TGCGCCAGCAGCCAGGCAGGAGGGAATCGCAATGAGCAGTTCTTC
CASSQAGGNRNEQFF
>NA|TRBV7-6|NA|TRBJ2-3
TGTGCCAGCAGCTTATATGTATCGGGGGATACGCAGTATTTT
CASSLYVSGDTQYF
>NA|TRBV30|NA|TRBJ1-2
TGTGCCTGGGAGAGAGATGGCTACACCTTC
CAWERDGYTF
>few|TRBV10-3|TRBD1|TRBJ2-2
TGTGCCATCAGTGAGTCGGTGTCAGGGGGCACCGGGGAGCTGTTTTTT
CAISESVSGGTGELFF
>NA|TRBV6-6|TRBD2|TRBJ2-7
TGTGCCAGCAGTCAAAGGGAGGGCGAGCAGTACTTC
CASSQREGEQYF
>NA|TRBV5-1|TRBD1|TRBJ2-3
TGCGCCAGCAGCGTGACAGGGATTGCAGATACGCAGTATTTT
CASSVTGIADTQYF
>few|TRBV9|NA|TRBJ1-6
TGTGCCAGCAGCTCACAGGGAGGAACCTATAATTCACCCCTCCACTTT
CASSSQGGTYNSPLHF
>many|TRBV5-6|NA|TRBJ2-6
TGTGCCAGCAGCCTGGACATATCTGGGGCCAACGTCCTGACTTTC
CASSLDISGANVLTF
>NA|TRBV27|TRBD2|TRBJ2-3
TGTGCCAGCAGTCCCCTATATTGGAGCGGGAGAAGAGAGAACACAGATACGCAGTATTTT
CASSPLYWSGRRENTDTQYF
>NA|TRBV5-5|TRBD1|TRBJ2-7
TGTGCCAGCAGCGCAGGGGGCATCGGAAGATACGAGCAGTACTTC
CASSAGGIGRYEQYF
>NA|TRBV4-1|NA|TRBJ2-3
TGCGCCAGCCGCCAAGTTGGGGGGAGCACAGATACGCAGTATTTT
CASRQVGGSTDTQYF
>NA|TRBV6-6|NA|TRBJ2-1
TGTGCCAGCAATTCCCCCTCACATGGGCCTTACAATGAGCAGTTCTTC
CASNSPSHGPYNEQFF
>many|TRBV5-6|TRBD2|TRBJ2-3
TGTGCCAGCAGGAGCTGGGTTGGGACTAGCGGTTTCACAGATACGCAGTATTTT
CASRSWVGTSGFTDTQYF
>NA|TRBV20-1|NA|TRBJ2-5
TGCAGTGCCGTGACAAGGGAGACCCAGTACTTC
CSAVTRETQYF
>few|TRBV6-2/TRBV6-3|NA|TRBJ2-7
TGTGCCAGCAGTTACAGAAAGGGATATCCCTACGAGCAGTACTTC
CASSYRKGYPYEQYF
>few|TRBV4-1|TRBD2|TRBJ2-2
TGCGCCAGCAGCCGGGGAACACTAGGGACTAGCGGAACTCGGGGCACCGGGGAGCTGTTTTTT
CASSRGTLGTSGTRGTGELFF
>NA|TRBV28|NA|TRBJ1-1
TGTGCCAGCAGTTCAGTTGAGTATACGAACACTGAAGCTTTCTTT
CASSSVEYTNTEAFF
>NA|TRBV27|NA|TRBJ2-3
TGTGCCAGCAGCACGGACTTCACAGATACGCAGTATTTT
CASSTDFTDTQYF
>NA|TRBV29-1|TRBD1|TRBJ1-1
TGCAGCGTCCGGACAGGGAGTGTTGAAGCTTTCTTT
CSVRTGSVEAFF
>NA|TRBV12-3/TRBV12-4|NA|TRBJ1-2
TGTGCCAGCAGTTGGCGGGGGCGTTCGGATGGCTACACCTTC
CASSWRGRSDGYTF
>NA|TRBV27|NA|TRBJ1-5
TGTGCCAGCAGTTTATATTCAGGGAACAATCAGCCCCAGCATTTT
CASSLYSGNNQPQHF
>NA|TRBV6-1|NA|TRBJ2-3
TGTGCCAGCAGCGACAGGCGCACTCGCACAGATACGCAGTATTTT
CASSDRRTRTDTQYF
>NA|TRBV3-1|NA|TRBJ1-6
TGTGCCAGCAGCCAAGGTTTGGGGCAGGGATCCTCCTATAATTCACCCCTCCACTTT
CASSQGLGQGSSYNSPLHF
>NA|TRBV2|NA|TRBJ1-2
TGTGCCAGCAATACGTTCAACTATGGCTACACCTTC
CASNTFNYGYTF
>few|TRBV18|NA|TRBJ2-5
TGTGCCAGCTCACCCGACAGCGGTGGGCCGACAGAGACCCAGTACTTC
CASSPDSGGPTETQYF
>NA|TRBV9|TRBD2|TRBJ2-1
TGTGCCAGCAGCGGGGTGACTAGCGGGACTTATAAGAGCTCCTACAATGAGCAGTTCTTC
CASSGVTSGTYKSSYNEQFF